This T cell receptor (beta chain) was captured in a study of vaccination effects on CD4 cells after COVID-19. General observations from the study: Marked contraction was observed in infection-induced and vaccine-induced clones late after vaccination.

The repertoire was sequenced with immunoSEQ multiplex PCR; TCRdb's copy has only in-frame clones and lacks some. This sample yields about 14,000 clones, of which over 55% are seen a single time; 9% to 10% belongs to the top ten. Peptide-pool stimulation followed by sequencing identified expanded antigen-specific CD4+ clonotypes in the ViraFEST assay. Following culture for about ten days, CD4+ T cells were isolated. Every participant took two doses of the BNT162b2 or mRNA-1273 vaccine. Each vaccine recipient was nucleocapsid antibody negative and had no prior SARS-CoV-2 infection. The authors exchanged half the medium for IL-2 medium on days 3 and 7. Regarding this clone: Its antigen remains unknown.

CDR1 SGHDT and CDR2 YYEEEE come from the germline V gene. The CDR3 runs 11 residues. The germline V and J ends were trimmed by 4 bases and 5 bases, with 4 bases remaining between them. J is TRBJ2-1 and V is TRBV5-6; D not resolved. The sequence was obtained from a human donor who received a COVID-19 vaccine. This material consisted of CD4+ T cells from PBMCs cultured with SARS-CoV-2 spike peptides, taken after COVID-19 vaccination. CDR3 sequence: CASSLNNEQFF. The CDR3, as DNA: TGTGCCAGCAGCCTAAACAATGAGCAGTTCTTC.